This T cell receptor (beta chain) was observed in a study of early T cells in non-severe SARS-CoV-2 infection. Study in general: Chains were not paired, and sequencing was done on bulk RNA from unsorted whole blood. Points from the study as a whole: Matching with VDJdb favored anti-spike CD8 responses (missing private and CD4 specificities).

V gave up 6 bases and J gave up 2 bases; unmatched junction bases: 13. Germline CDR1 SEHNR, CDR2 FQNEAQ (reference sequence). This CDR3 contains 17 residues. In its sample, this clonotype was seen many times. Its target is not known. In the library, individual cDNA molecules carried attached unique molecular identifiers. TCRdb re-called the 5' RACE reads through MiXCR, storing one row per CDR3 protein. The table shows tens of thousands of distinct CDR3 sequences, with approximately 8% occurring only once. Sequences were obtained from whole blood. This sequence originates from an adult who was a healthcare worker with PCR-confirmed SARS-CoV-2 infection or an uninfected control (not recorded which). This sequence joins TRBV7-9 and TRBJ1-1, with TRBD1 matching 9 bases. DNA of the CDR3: TGTGCCAGCAGACAAACCCCCGGGACAGGGTTCAACACTGAAGCTTTCTTT. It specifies CASRQTPGTGFNTEAFF.